These T cell receptor beta chains were read from a single sample in a study of T cells in Graves' hyperthyroidism and ophthalmopathy. TCRdb ran MiXCR on the multiplex PCR reads and lists one entry per CDR3 protein. The sample records under 400,000 distinct CDR3 sequences, 20% to 25% being singletons. The specimen sequenced was blood. These receptor sequences come from a man between 45 and 60 years old with Graves' hyperthyroidism. CDR3s include the opening cysteine and the closing phenylalanine or tryptophan. The D gene is left open where the match is weak. Rows may omit the clone size; those that give it use once, few, many or a size class.

v_gene	len	d_gene	j_gene	abundance	CDR3nt	CDR3aa
TRBV28	16	TRBD2	TRBJ2-3	many	TGTGCCAGTAGAAATAGGACTAGCGGGAGTGCAGATACGCAGTATTTT	CASRNRTSGSADTQYF
TRBV20-1	18	TRBD2	TRBJ2-7	few	TGCAGTGCTAGTCGGGGGGGACCGGGACTAGCGGGAGAATACGAGCAGTACTTC	CSASRGGPGLAGEYEQYF
TRBV11-3	14	-	TRBJ2-7	many	TGTGCCAGCAGCAAGAGGGAGACCCCCTACGAGCAGTACTTC	CASSKRETPYEQYF
TRBV11-2	15	-	TRBJ2-3	many	TGTGCCAGCAGTTCTGGGACGGCTAGCACAGATACGCAGTATTTT	CASSSGTASTDTQYF
TRBV11-3	17	TRBD1	TRBJ2-1	many	TGTGCCAGCAGCTTGGGGACAGTAAACCCAGGGGGCCTTGAGCAGTTCTTC	CASSLGTVNPGGLEQFF
TRBV20-1	15	-	TRBJ2-3	few	TGCAGTGCTAATCCCTTGACAGGACTCACAGATACGCAGTATTTT	CSANPLTGLTDTQYF
TRBV3-1	11	-	TRBJ2-1	-	TGTGCCAGCAGCGCCTTCCATGAGCAGTTCTTC	CASSAFHEQFF
TRBV3-1	15	TRBD1	TRBJ2-6	-	TGTGCCAGCAGCCAGGAGGACAGGCCCCCCAACGTCCTGACTTTC	CASSQEDRPPNVLTF
TRBV30	12	-	TRBJ1-1	few	TGTGCCTCCACCACCCGGAGTACTGAAGCTTTCTTT	CASTTRSTEAFF
TRBV20-1	15	TRBD2	TRBJ2-1	few	TGCAGTGCTAGAGGGGTTAGCGGGAGCTGGAATGAGCAGTTCTTC	CSARGVSGSWNEQFF